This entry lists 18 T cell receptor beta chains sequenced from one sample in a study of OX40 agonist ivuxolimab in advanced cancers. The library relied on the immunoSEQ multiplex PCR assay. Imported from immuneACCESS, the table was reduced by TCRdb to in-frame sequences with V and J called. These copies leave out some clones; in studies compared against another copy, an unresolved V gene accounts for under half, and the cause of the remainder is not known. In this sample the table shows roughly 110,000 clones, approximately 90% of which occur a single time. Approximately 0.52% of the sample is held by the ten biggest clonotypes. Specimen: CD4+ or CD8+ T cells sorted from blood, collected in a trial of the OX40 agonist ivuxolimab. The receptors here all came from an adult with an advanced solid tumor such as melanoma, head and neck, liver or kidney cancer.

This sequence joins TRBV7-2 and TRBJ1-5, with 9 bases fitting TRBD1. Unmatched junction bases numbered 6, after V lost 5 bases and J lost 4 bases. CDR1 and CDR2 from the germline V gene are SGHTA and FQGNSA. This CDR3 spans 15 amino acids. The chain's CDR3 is CASSPGQGWNQPQHF. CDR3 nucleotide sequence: TGTGCCAGCAGCCCGGGACAGGGATGGAATCAGCCCCAGCATTTT.

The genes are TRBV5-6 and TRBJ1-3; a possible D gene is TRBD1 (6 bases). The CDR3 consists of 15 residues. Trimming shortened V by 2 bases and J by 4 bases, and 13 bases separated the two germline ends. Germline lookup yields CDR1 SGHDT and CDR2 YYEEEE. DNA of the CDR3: TGTGCCAGCAGCTTCTACAGGGTTGGCGGAAACACCATATATTTT. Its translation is CASSFYRVGGNTIYF. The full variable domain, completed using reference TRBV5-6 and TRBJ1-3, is DAGVTQSPTHLIKTRGQQVTLRCSPKSGHDTVSWYQQALGQGPQFIFQYYEEEERQRGNFPDRFSGHQFPNYSSELNVNALLLGDSALYLCASSFYRVGGNTIYFGEGSWLTVV.

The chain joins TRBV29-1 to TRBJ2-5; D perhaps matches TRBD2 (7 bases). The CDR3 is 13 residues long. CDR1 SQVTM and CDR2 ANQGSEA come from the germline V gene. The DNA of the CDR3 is TGCGCCCGTGGGGGGGGCTCCCAAGAGACCCAGTACTTC. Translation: CARGGGSQETQYF.

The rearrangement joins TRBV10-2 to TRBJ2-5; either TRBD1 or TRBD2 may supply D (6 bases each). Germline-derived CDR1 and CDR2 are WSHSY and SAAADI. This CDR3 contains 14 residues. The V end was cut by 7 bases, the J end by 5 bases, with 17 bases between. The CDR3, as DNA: TGCGCCAGCAAGGTGGGGGGCGGGTCGGAGACCCAGTACTTC. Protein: CASKVGGGSETQYF.

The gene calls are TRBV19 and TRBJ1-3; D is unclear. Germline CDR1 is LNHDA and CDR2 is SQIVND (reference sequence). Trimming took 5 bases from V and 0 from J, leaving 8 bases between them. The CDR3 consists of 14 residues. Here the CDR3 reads CASSFRNSGNTIYF. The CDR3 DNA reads TGTGCCAGTAGTTTTCGGAACTCTGGAAACACCATATATTTT.

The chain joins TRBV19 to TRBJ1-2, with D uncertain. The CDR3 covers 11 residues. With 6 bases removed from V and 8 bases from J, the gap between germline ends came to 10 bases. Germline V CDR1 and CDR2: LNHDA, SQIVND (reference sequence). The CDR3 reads CASRFLGGYTF. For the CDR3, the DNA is TGTGCCAGTAGATTTTTGGGAGGCTACACCTTC.

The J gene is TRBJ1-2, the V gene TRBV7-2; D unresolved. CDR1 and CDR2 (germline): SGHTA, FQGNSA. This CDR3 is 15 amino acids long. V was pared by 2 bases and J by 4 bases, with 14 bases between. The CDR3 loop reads CASSLNSLSIYGYTF. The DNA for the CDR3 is TGTGCCAGCAGCTTAAACAGCCTCTCAATCTATGGCTACACCTTC.

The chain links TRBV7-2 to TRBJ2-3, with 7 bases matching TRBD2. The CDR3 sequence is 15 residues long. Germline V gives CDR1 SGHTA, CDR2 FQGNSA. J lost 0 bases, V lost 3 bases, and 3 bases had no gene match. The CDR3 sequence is CASSLGLPSTDTQYF. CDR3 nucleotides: TGTGCCAGCAGCTTGGGACTACCTAGCACAGATACGCAGTATTTT.

The CDR3 DNA sequence: TGCGCCAGCAGCCAAGACTACGGACAGGGGATGAGAGGCAATCAGCCCCAGCATTTT. Encoded protein: CASSQDYGQGMRGNQPQHF. V is TRBV4-3 and J is TRBJ1-5; the match to TRBD1 covers 9 bases. V shed 0 bases and J 2 bases; nucleotides not matched to a gene: 11. Looked up from germline, CDR1 is LGHNA and CDR2 is YSLEER. The CDR3 has 19 residues.

The CDR3, as DNA: TGCGCCAGCAGCTGGGGGACAGAGGGTAATTCACCCCTCCACTTT. The encoded protein is CASSWGTEGNSPLHF. The rearrangement joins TRBV5-1 to TRBJ1-6; TRBD1 aligns across 7 bases. With 3 bases clipped from V and 6 bases from J, the junction kept 6 bases outside the gene matches. In germline, CDR1 is SGHRS, CDR2 YFSETQ. This CDR3 has 15 residues. Full variable domain (missing parts from reference TRBV5-1 and TRBJ1-6): KAGVTQTPRYLIKTRGQQVTLSCSPISGHRSVSWYQQTPGQGLQFLFEYFSETQRNKGNFPGRFSGRQFSNSRSEMNVSTLELGDSALYLCASSWGTEGNSPLHFGNGTRLTVT.

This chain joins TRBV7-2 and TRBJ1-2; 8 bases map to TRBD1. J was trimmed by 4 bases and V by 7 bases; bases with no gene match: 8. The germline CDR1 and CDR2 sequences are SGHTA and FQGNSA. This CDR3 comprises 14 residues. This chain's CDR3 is CASNPDRATYGYTF. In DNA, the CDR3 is TGTGCCAGCAACCCGGACAGGGCTACCTATGGCTACACCTTC.

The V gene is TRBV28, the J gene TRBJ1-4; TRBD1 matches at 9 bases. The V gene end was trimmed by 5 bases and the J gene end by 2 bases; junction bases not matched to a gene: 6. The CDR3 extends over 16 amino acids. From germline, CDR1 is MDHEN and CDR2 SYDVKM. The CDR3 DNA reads TGTGCCAGCAGTAGGGGACAGGGTGCTACTAATGAAAAACTGTTTTTT. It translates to CASSRGQGATNEKLFF.

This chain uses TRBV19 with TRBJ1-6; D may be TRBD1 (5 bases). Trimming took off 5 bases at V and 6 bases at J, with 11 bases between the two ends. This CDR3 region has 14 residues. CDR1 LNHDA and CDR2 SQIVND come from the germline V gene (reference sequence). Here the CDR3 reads CASSLDKFNSPLHF. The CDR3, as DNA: TGTGCCAGTAGTCTGGACAAGTTTAATTCACCCCTCCACTTT.

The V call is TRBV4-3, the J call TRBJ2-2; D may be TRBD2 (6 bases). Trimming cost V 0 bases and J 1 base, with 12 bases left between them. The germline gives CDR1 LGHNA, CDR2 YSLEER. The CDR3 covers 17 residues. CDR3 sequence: CASSQDDSGVNTGELFF. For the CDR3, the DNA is TGCGCCAGCAGCCAAGACGACTCGGGGGTGAACACCGGGGAGCTGTTTTTT.

DNA for the CDR3: TGCGCCAGCAGCCAAGAGGGAGGGGGCAACGCGAACGAGCAGTACTTC. It specifies CASSQEGGGNANEQYF. The chain carries TRBV4-3 and TRBJ2-7; TRBD1 or TRBD2 may be the D gene (7 bases each). CDR1 is LGHNA, CDR2 YSLEER, per germline. V was pared by 0 bases and J by 5 bases, with 17 bases between. The CDR3 contains 16 residues.

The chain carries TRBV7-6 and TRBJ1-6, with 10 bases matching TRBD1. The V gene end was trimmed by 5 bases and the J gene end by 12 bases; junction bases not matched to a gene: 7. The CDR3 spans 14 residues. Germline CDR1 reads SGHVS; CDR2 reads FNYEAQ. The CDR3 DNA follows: TGTGCCAGCAGCCCTGGGACAGGGGTGGGACCCCTCCACTTT. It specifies CASSPGTGVGPLHF.

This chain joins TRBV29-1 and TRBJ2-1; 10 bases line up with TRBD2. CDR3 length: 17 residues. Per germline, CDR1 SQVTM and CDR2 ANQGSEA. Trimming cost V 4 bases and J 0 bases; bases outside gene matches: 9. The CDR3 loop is CSVGASGGRSSYNEQFF. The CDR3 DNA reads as TGCAGCGTTGGGGCTAGCGGGGGCCGGAGCTCCTACAATGAGCAGTTCTTC.

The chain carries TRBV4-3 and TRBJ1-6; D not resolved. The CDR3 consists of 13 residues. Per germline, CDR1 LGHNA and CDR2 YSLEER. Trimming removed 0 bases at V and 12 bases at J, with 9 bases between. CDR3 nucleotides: TGCGCCAGCAGCCAAGATCTACGGCAACCCCTCCACTTT. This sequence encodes CASSQDLRQPLHF.